Below are 12 T cell receptor beta chains sequenced from a single sample in a study of naive and memory T cell subsets. The study's findings and limits: Especially in CD8 cells, naive repertoires contained a few larger clonotypes, possibly CD45RA-re-expressing memory cells.

Two oligonucleotides, mixed equimolar, formed the beta constant-region primer covering TRBC1 and TRBC2. Four rounds of PCR amplified the ligated cDNA using nested alpha and beta constant-region primers plus SP2. MiXCR, applied by TCRdb to the UMI-ligation and nested PCR reads, yields one record per CDR3 protein. The sample consists of about 160,000 distinct CDR3 sequences, 20% to 25% of them appearing once. Antigens of these TCRs are unknown. The sample taken for sequencing was naive CD4+ T cells from blood. These receptors originate from a human donor in good health.

The sample holds a few counts of this clonotype. This chain joins TRBV29-1 and TRBJ1-3; weak D call: TRBD1 (6 bases). The CDR3 has 13 residues. V shed 7 bases and J shed 1 base, with 11 bases lying between them. CDR1 and CDR2 (germline): SQVTM, ANQGSEA. The CDR3 sequence: CSAFRGSGNTIYF. Written as DNA, the CDR3 is TGCAGCGCGTTCAGGGGTTCTGGAAACACCATATATTTT.

The chain uses TRBV12-3 or TRBV12-4 and TRBJ2-7, with 9 positions matching TRBD2. Germline trimming cut 1 base from V and 4 bases from J; bases unmatched to any gene: 5. The CDR3 runs to 15 residues. The CDR3 is CASSLDLAGTYEQYF. The CDR3 region has the DNA TGTGCCAGCAGTTTAGACCTAGCGGGGACATACGAGCAGTACTTC.

The rearrangement uses TRBV11-2 and TRBJ1-2; no clear D gene. The CDR3 sequence is 14 residues long. V shed 4 bases and J shed 5 bases, with 14 bases lying between them. Germline CDR1 SGHAT, CDR2 FQNNGV. The CDR3 reads CASSWPEGAYGYTF. The CDR3 nucleotides are TGTGCCAGCAGCTGGCCGGAGGGCGCGTATGGCTACACCTTC.

The table lists this clonotype with many counts. The gene calls are TRBV4-3 and TRBJ2-7; TRBD1 might be the D (5 bases). This CDR3 has 16 residues. V was cut by 3 bases and J by 2 bases, with 17 bases left in between. Per the germline V gene, CDR1 is LGHNA and CDR2 is YSLEER. CDR3 region: CASSQGPFDSTYEQYF. DNA for the CDR3: TGCGCCAGCAGCCAGGGCCCCTTTGACAGTACCTACGAGCAGTACTTC.

CDR3 in DNA: TGCGCCAGCAGCTTCGGGACAGGAGTGTATGGCTACACCTTC. Translation: CASSFGTGVYGYTF. This chain connects TRBV5-1 to TRBJ1-2, with TRBD1 matching 8 bases. Germline-derived CDR1 and CDR2 are SGHRS and YFSETQ. The CDR3 is made up of 14 amino acids. V dropped 2 bases and J dropped 5; count of bases not matched to a gene: 5.

The gene calls are TRBV4-3 and TRBJ2-1; D gene uncertain. Germline CDR1 reads LGHNA; CDR2 reads YSLEER. Between the trimmed V and J ends, which lost 0 bases and 0 bases, there was a span of 12 bases. The CDR3 is 17 amino acids. The CDR3 loop reads CASSQDLAISSYNEQFF. CDR3 DNA sequence: TGCGCCAGCAGCCAAGATCTTGCGATTTCCTCCTACAATGAGCAGTTCTTC.

The chain links TRBV29-1 to TRBJ2-5; either TRBD1 or TRBD2 may fit D (7 bases each). Germline lookup yields CDR1 SQVTM and CDR2 ANQGSEA. V lost 3 bases and J lost 4, with 18 bases in between. The CDR3 contains 15 residues. CDR3: CSVDQPQGRGETQYF. CDR3 DNA sequence: TGCAGCGTTGACCAACCACAGGGGAGGGGAGAGACCCAGTACTTC. The whole variable domain, filled in from reference TRBV29-1 and TRBJ2-5, reads SAVISQKPSRDICQRGTSLTIQCQVDSQVTMMFWYRQQPGQSLTLIATANQGSEATYESGFVIDKFPISRPNLTFSTLTVSNMSPEDSSIYLCSVDQPQGRGETQYFGPGTRLLVL.

This chain joins TRBV20-1 and TRBJ1-5, with a possible D match to TRBD1 (6 bases). From germline, CDR1 is DFQATT and CDR2 SNEGSKA (reference sequence). This CDR3 region has 14 residues. Deletions cut 3 bases from V and 6 bases from J, with 15 bases between. CDR3 region: CSARVTGFGQPQHF. CDR3 in DNA: TGCAGTGCTAGGGTTACAGGGTTCGGTCAGCCCCAGCATTTT.

The chain combines TRBV3-1 with TRBJ2-7; 10 nucleotides agree with TRBD1. CDR1 and CDR2 from the germline V gene are LGHDT and YNNKEL (reference sequence). J was trimmed by 2 bases and V by 4 bases; bases with no gene match: 11. The CDR3 has 17 amino acids. The CDR3 loop is CASSRRTAGTGAYEQYF. In DNA form, the CDR3 reads TGTGCCAGCAGCCGCAGGACAGCCGGGACAGGGGCCTACGAGCAGTACTTC.

The chain recombines TRBV28 with TRBJ2-5; 10 positions match TRBD2. Losses at the gene ends were 6 bases for V and 6 bases for J; bases not matched to a gene: 7. The CDR3 consists of 14 residues. CDR1 MDHEN and CDR2 SYDVKM come from the germline V gene. CDR3 bases: TGTGCCAGCAGGGCGGACACTAGCGGGAAGACCCAGTACTTC. Encoded protein: CASRADTSGKTQYF.

The chain uses TRBV12-3 or TRBV12-4 and TRBJ2-3, with TRBD1 matching over 9 bases. This CDR3 is 15 amino acids long. Trimming removed 6 bases from V and 2 bases from J; junction bases left unmatched: 6. CDR3 protein: CASRDRGALTDTQYF. For the CDR3, the DNA is TGTGCCAGCAGGGACAGGGGCGCCCTCACAGATACGCAGTATTTT.

This sequence joins TRBV7-8 and TRBJ1-1; 7 bases map to TRBD1. The junction had 5 bases not matched to a gene; V was cut back by 0 bases and J by 10 bases. The CDR3 consists of 13 residues. CDR1 and CDR2 from the germline V gene are SGHVS and FQNEAQ. The CDR3 protein is CASSLADRLSAFF. The CDR3 DNA sequence: TGTGCCAGCAGCTTAGCGGACAGGCTATCAGCTTTCTTT.